A single sample is the source of the 12 T cell receptor beta chains below, sequenced in a study of cytomegalovirus exposure and HLA in healthy donors. Here immunoSEQ multiplex PCR was the method, and the copy in TCRdb shows in-frame clones only, minus some. The sample yields 70,000 to 75,000 clones, approximately 94% seen once. Sequencing was performed on PBMCs. The receptors come from a young woman in good health and CMV-seronegative.

This clone came up a few times. The V gene is TRBV29-1, the J gene TRBJ2-6, with 7 bases identical to TRBD1. V was clipped by 4 bases and J by 0 bases; unmatched bases: 12. Germline V gene sequence: CDR1 SQVTM, CDR2 ANQGSEA. This CDR3 has 18 amino acids. DNA of the CDR3: TGCAGCGTTGCAGACCCAGGGGACAGTAACTCTGGGGCCAACGTCCTGACTTTC. Protein product: CSVADPGDSNSGANVLTF.

The chain combines TRBV11-2 with TRBJ2-7; TRBD1 matches at 9 bases. With V trimmed by 3 bases and J by 9 bases, 12 bases remained unmatched. CDR1 and CDR2 (germline): SGHAT, FQNNGV. CDR3 length: 15 residues. The CDR3 loop reads CASSFWTGVEGGQYF. Written as DNA, the CDR3 is TGTGCCAGCAGCTTTTGGACAGGGGTTGAAGGTGGGCAGTACTTC.

The CDR3: CASSEEAGKGQPQHF. DNA for the CDR3: TGTGCCAGCAGTGAAGAGGCAGGGAAAGGTCAGCCCCAGCATTTT. The chain combines TRBV2 with TRBJ1-5; D perhaps matches TRBD1 (5 bases). The CDR3 totals 15 residues. From germline, CDR1 is SNHLY and CDR2 FYNNEI. Trimming stripped 1 base from V and 6 bases from J, with 13 bases between. Full variable domain (rest looked up from reference TRBV2 and TRBJ1-5): EPEVTQTPSHQVTQMGQEVILRCVPISNHLYFYWYRQILGQKVEFLVSFYNNEISEKSEIFDDQFSVERPDGSNFTLKIRSTKLEDSAMYFCASSEEAGKGQPQHFGDGTRLSIL.

The chain joins TRBV29-1 to TRBJ2-7; 10 positions agree with TRBD2. This CDR3 spans 13 amino acids. The junction had 5 bases not matched to a gene; V was cut back by 3 bases and J by 6 bases. Germline values: CDR1 SQVTM, CDR2 ANQGSEA. The CDR3 nucleotides read TGCAGCGTTGAGCAGCGGGAGGGAAGCGAGCAGTACTTC. It encodes CSVEQREGSEQYF.

This clone appeared once. The chain links TRBV15 to TRBJ2-3; TRBD1 is a possible D gene (5 bases). V was pared by 1 base and J by 0 bases, with 11 bases between. This CDR3 is 16 amino acids long. The germline gives CDR1 LNHNV, CDR2 YYDKDF (reference sequence). CDR3 DNA: TGTGCCACCAGCAGAGGGGGCGGTCCCAGCACAGATACGCAGTATTTT. It yields the protein CATSRGGGPSTDTQYF.

CDR3 nucleotides: TGTGCCAGCAGCCAAGATGTCAGGGAGGGTGGCTACACCTTC. It specifies CASSQDVREGGYTF. The rearrangement joins TRBV14 to TRBJ1-2; a possible D gene is TRBD1 (5 bases). The germline V gene encodes CDR1 SGHDN and CDR2 FVKESK. V lost 0 bases and J lost 7, with 12 bases in between. The CDR3 is 14 amino acids.

This chain's CDR3 is CASSMLLSSYNEQFF. The CDR3 DNA reads as TGTGCCAGTAGTATGCTACTGAGCTCCTACAATGAGCAGTTCTTC. The chain recombines TRBV19 with TRBJ2-1; D unclear. The CDR3 has 15 residues. Trimming took 3 bases from V and 0 from J, leaving 9 bases between them. From germline, CDR1 is LNHDA and CDR2 SQIVND (reference sequence).

V gene TRBV28 combines with J gene TRBJ2-7, with D possibly matching TRBD1 (6 bases). V was trimmed by 10 bases and J by 1 base, leaving 17 bases between them. The CDR3 runs to 14 residues. Germline CDR1 MDHEN, CDR2 SYDVKM. This chain's CDR3 is CAIGPDRSSYEQYF. CDR3 coding DNA: TGTGCCATCGGTCCGGACAGAAGTTCCTACGAGCAGTACTTC.

The V and J genes are TRBV9 and TRBJ2-1; 8 bases fit TRBD2. This CDR3 region has 14 residues. Germline-derived CDR1 and CDR2 are SGDLS and YYNGEE. The J segment lost 7 bases and the V segment lost 6 bases, leaving 9 bases of the junction unmatched. CDR3 region: CASNSGRAGNEQFF. CDR3 DNA sequence: TGTGCCAGCAACTCCGGGAGGGCCGGAAATGAGCAGTTCTTC.

In its sample, this clone was seen a few times. The V gene is TRBV27, the J gene TRBJ1-1; perhaps TRBD1 as D (5 bases). Germline V gives CDR1 MNHEY, CDR2 SMNVEV (reference sequence). Trimming pared 0 bases from V and 5 bases from J, leaving 13 bases between. This CDR3 is 15 amino acids long. This CDR3 reads CASSLSIGVRTEAFF. CDR3 nucleotides: TGTGCCAGCAGTTTATCGATAGGGGTTCGGACTGAAGCTTTCTTT.

A few counts support this clone. V is TRBV14 and J is TRBJ2-3; 10 bases match TRBD1. V lost 4 bases to trimming and J lost 2 bases; unmatched junction nucleotides: 6. Germline CDR1 and CDR2: SGHDN and FVKESK. The CDR3 spans 16 residues. This CDR3 is CASSPRGQGHTDTQYF. As DNA, the CDR3 is TGTGCCAGCAGCCCTCGGGGACAGGGGCACACAGATACGCAGTATTTT.

This chain joins TRBV27 and TRBJ1-4; 10 bases map to TRBD1. The CDR3 is 15 amino acids. V dropped 5 bases and J dropped 7; count of bases not matched to a gene: 7. From germline, CDR1 is MNHEY and CDR2 SMNVEV (reference sequence). The CDR3 nucleotides are TGTGCCAGCAGTCCGAGGACAGGGGGAGTTGAAAAACTGTTTTTT. Translating gives CASSPRTGGVEKLFF.